A selection of T cell receptor beta chains follows, all from one sample in a study of blood T cell repertoires in COVID-19. Method: immunoSEQ multiplex PCR; TCRdb's copy keeps in-frame clones and lacks some. Of 100,000 to 150,000 clones listed, roughly nine tenths are singletons. Input material: peripheral blood. These receptors were taken from a woman between 70 and 85 years old with COVID-19, enrolled during active disease. Each CDR3 is given with its conserved first and last residue. D genes are given only for firm matches. A row's size may be missing; if present it is once, few, many or a size class.

V gene	D gene	clone size	J gene	CDR3 DNA	CDR3 protein
TRBV7-2	TRBD2	-	TRBJ2-7	TGTGCCAGCAGCCCCGGGACTAGCGGGGGGCCCTCCTACGAGCAGTACTTC	CASSPGTSGGPSYEQYF
TRBV5-4	-	-	TRBJ2-3	TGTGCCAGCAGCCAAATCAGCACAGATACGCAGTATTTT	CASSQISTDTQYF
TRBV10-3	TRBD1	-	TRBJ1-2	TGTGCCATCAGTGAGTGGCAGGGGGCTGGTGGCTACACCTTC	CAISEWQGAGGYTF
TRBV5-1	-	-	TRBJ1-1	TGCGCCAGCAGCTTGGAATGGGGCCTGAACACTGAAGCTTTCTTT	CASSLEWGLNTEAFF
TRBV9	-	-	TRBJ1-3	TGTGCCAGCAGCGTAGCTGGGGCTGCTCGATCCTCTGGAAACACCATATATTTT	CASSVAGAARSSGNTIYF
TRBV15	-	many	TRBJ1-4	TGTGCCACCAGCAGAGCCAGAAGTGAAAAACTGTTTTTT	CATSRARSEKLFF
TRBV7-6	TRBD1	once	TRBJ2-3	TGTGCCAGCAGCACCTTCTCGACAGGGGGCCTAGATACGCAGTATTTT	CASSTFSTGGLDTQYF
TRBV3-1/TRBV3-2	TRBD1	-	TRBJ2-7	TGTGCCAGCAGCCAAGTACAGGGGGCAAACGAGCAGTACTTC	CASSQVQGANEQYF
TRBV5-4	-	-	TRBJ2-7	TGTGCCAGCAGCTTTACCGGGACTCGGGGGTCGGGGTACGAGCAGTACTTC	CASSFTGTRGSGYEQYF
TRBV5-1	-	-	TRBJ1-1	TGCGCCAGCAGCAGACAGTTGGGGAACACTGAAGCTTTCTTT	CASSRQLGNTEAFF
TRBV2	TRBD1	-	TRBJ2-7	TGTGCCACCCAGGGGGCGTCCAACGAGCAGTACTTC	CATQGASNEQYF
TRBV7-9	-	-	TRBJ1-2	TGTGCCAGCAGCCCCTCTACAGCCTATGGCTACACCTTC	CASSPSTAYGYTF
TRBV30	TRBD1	-	TRBJ2-2	TGTGCCTGGAGGACCGGGACAGGGGGGACCGGGGAGCTGTTTTTT	CAWRTGTGGTGELFF
TRBV5-1	-	once	TRBJ2-6	TGCGCCAGCAGCCACACCCGGACATCTATACTCCGGGCTGGGGCCAACGTCCTGACTTTC	CASSHTRTSILRAGANVLTF
TRBV5-4	-	-	TRBJ2-7	TGTGCCAGCGGTTTAGGAGGAGGCTACGAGCAGTACTTC	CASGLGGGYEQYF
TRBV6-5	-	-	TRBJ1-4	TGTGCCAGCAAAGACAGGTTCTCAACTAATGAAAAACTGTTTTTT	CASKDRFSTNEKLFF
TRBV18	TRBD2	-	TRBJ2-1	TGTGCCAGCGTGACGGGAGCGGGGTCCTACAATGAGCAGTTCTTC	CASVTGAGSYNEQFF
TRBV6-1	-	-	TRBJ1-1	TGTGCCAGCAGTGAAACAGGGCTAAACACTGAAGCTTTCTTT	CASSETGLNTEAFF
TRBV25-1	-	-	TRBJ1-2	TGTGCCAGCAGTGATTTCCGACAGTTGGGTGGCTACACCTTC	CASSDFRQLGGYTF
TRBV11-2	-	-	TRBJ1-2	TGTGCCAGCAGCCCTAGCCCCGGGTGGAGCTATGGCTACACCTTC	CASSPSPGWSYGYTF
TRBV28	-	-	TRBJ1-2	TGTGCCAGCAGTTTATTGCCAGGGGCGGGTCGGAGGGGCTACACCTTC	CASSLLPGAGRRGYTF
TRBV12-3/TRBV12-4	-	-	TRBJ2-7	TGTGCCAGCAGTTTCTCAGGGCCCTACGAGCAGTACTTC	CASSFSGPYEQYF
TRBV3-1/TRBV3-2	-	once	TRBJ1-2	TGTGCCAGCAGCCAGGCCCCGGGACAAATGACGAGTGGCTACACCTTC	CASSQAPGQMTSGYTF
TRBV18	-	-	TRBJ2-2	TGTGCCAGCTCACCACCAGGGGGCACCGGGGAGCTGTTTTTT	CASSPPGGTGELFF
TRBV2	TRBD1	-	TRBJ1-1	TGTGCCAGCAGGACCGGGACAGCGAACACTGAAGCTTTCTTT	CASRTGTANTEAFF
TRBV7-2	TRBD1	few	TRBJ1-2	TGTGCCAGCAGCAAGCCGGGACAGGGAATCTATGGCTACACCTTC	CASSKPGQGIYGYTF
TRBV11-2	-	-	TRBJ1-4	TGTGCCAGCAGCTTAGGGGTGCAGAGGGATGAAAAACTGTTTTTT	CASSLGVQRDEKLFF
TRBV7-2	TRBD1	-	TRBJ1-1	TGTGCCAGCAGCTTTCTAGCCGGGACAGGGAGGCGAGAAGCTTTCTTT	CASSFLAGTGRREAFF